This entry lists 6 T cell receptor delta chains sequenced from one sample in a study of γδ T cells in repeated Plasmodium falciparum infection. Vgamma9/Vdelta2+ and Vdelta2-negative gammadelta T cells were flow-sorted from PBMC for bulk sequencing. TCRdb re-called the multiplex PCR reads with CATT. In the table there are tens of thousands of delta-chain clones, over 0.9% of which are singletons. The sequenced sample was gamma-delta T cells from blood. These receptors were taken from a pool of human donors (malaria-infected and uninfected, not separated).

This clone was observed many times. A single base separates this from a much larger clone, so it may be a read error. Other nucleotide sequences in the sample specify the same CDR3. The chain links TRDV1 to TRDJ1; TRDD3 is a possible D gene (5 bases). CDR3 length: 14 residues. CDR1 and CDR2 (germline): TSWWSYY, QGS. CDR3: CALGERMYTDKLIF. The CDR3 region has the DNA TGTGCCCTTGGGGAACGGATGTACACCGATAAACTCATCTTT.

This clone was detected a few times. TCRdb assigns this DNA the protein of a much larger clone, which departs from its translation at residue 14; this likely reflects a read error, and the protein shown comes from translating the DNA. The CDR3 loop reads CALGELGKGVLPGNGYTDKLIF. The CDR3 DNA reads TGTGCTCTTGGGGAACTGGGGAAGGGCGTCCTACCTGGGAATGGGTACACCGATAAACTCATCTTT. The gene calls are TRDV1 and TRDJ1; maybe TRDD2 (6 bases). The J gene was missing in TCRdb and was found by matching the end of the DNA to germline. CDR1 and CDR2 from the germline V gene are TSWWSYY and QGS. This CDR3 is 22 amino acids long. The V and J ends lost 0 bases and 0 bases respectively, with 29 bases between them.

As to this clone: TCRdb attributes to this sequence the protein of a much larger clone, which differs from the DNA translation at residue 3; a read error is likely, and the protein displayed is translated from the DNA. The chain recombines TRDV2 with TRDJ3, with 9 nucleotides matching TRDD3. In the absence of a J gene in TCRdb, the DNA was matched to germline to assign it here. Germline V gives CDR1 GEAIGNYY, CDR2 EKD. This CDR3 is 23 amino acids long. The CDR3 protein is CARDTVRGGTGGGSSWDTRQMFF. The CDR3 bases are TGTGCCCGTGACACCGTAAGGGGAGGTACTGGGGGAGGAAGCTCCTGGGACACCCGACAGATGTTTTTC.

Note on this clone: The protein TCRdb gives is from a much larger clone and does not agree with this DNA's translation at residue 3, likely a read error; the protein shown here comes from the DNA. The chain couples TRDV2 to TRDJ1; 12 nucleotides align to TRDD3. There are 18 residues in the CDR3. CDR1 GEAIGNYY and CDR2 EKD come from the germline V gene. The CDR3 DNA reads TGTGCCCGTGACGCTTTACTGGGGGATACTTCCTACACCGATAAACTCATCTTT. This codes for CARDALLGDTSYTDKLIF.

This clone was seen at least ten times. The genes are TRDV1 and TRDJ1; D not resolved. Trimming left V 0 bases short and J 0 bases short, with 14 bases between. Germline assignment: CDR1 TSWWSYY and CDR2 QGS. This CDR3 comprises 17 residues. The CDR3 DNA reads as TGTGCTCTTGGGGAACTAGCGCCACTAAGAGACACCGATAAACTCATCTTT. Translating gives CALGELAPLRDTDKLIF.

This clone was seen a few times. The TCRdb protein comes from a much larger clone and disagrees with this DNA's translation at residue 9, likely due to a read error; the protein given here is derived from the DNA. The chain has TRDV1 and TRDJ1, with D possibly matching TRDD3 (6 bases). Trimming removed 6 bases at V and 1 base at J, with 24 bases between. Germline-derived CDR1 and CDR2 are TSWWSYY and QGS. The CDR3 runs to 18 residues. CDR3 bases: TGTGCTCTTGGACTCCCTACGGGGGAAACGCGCCGCACCGATAAACTCATCTTT. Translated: CALGLPTGETRRTDKLIF.